These 10 T cell receptor beta chains share one sample of origin, sequenced in a study of regulatory T cells in long-lasting Graves disease. Documented time point: persistent/refractory GD, antithyroid drugs over 5 years with positive TRAb. Extracted RNA from PBMCs served as the source of the TCR library. Arm-PCR with iRepertoire HTBI primers amplified the CDR3 regions for these TCR beta libraries. TCRdb re-called the multiplex PCR reads through MiXCR, storing one row per CDR3 protein. The profile shows over 650,000 distinct CDR3 sequences, 25% to 30% of them singletons. This material consisted of peripheral blood mononuclear cells (PBMCs), taken when the disease was refractory, from a patient treated with antithyroid drugs. These receptors were collected from a female donor with Graves disease.

The chain links TRBV20-1 to TRBJ2-6; D is unresolved. This CDR3 spans 12 amino acids. Germline lookup yields CDR1 DFQATT and CDR2 SNEGSKA (reference sequence). V was clipped by 7 bases and J by 4 bases, with 8 bases between them. This CDR3 is CSGVAGANVLTF. CDR3 in DNA: TGCAGTGGGGTGGCGGGGGCCAACGTCCTGACTTTC.

The rearrangement uses TRBV27 and TRBJ1-2; 7 bases agree with TRBD1. Germline CDR1 reads MNHEY; CDR2 reads SMNVEV (reference sequence). V trimming: 6 bases; J trimming: 8 bases; junction bases outside the gene matches: 9. The CDR3 extends over 13 amino acids. CDR3 DNA: TGTGCCAGCAGCGGGACACAGGGGATAGGCTACACCTTC. Translating it yields CASSGTQGIGYTF.

CDR3 loop: CASSSLHTPDHMGYTF. The CDR3 bases are TGTGCCAGCAGCTCGCTCCATACCCCGGACCATATGGGCTACACCTTC. V and J are TRBV7-9 and TRBJ1-2; D unresolved. V shed 4 bases and J shed 8 bases, with 23 bases lying between them. This CDR3 is built from 16 residues. Germline V lookup: CDR1 SEHNR, CDR2 FQNEAQ (reference sequence).

The rearrangement joins TRBV3-1 to TRBJ2-2, with TRBD2 matching 15 bases. Trimming cost V 6 bases and J 8 bases; bases outside gene matches: 13. This CDR3 has 18 amino acids. Per germline, CDR1 LGHDT and CDR2 YNNKEL (reference sequence). CDR3 sequence: CASSPTEGLAGGAGELFF. The CDR3, as DNA: TGTGCCAGCAGTCCTACCGAGGGACTAGCGGGAGGAGCTGGGGAGCTGTTTTTT.

This clonotype was found many times. The J gene is TRBJ1-1, the V gene TRBV28; D is ambiguous. Germline loops: CDR1 MDHEN, CDR2 SYDVKM. The CDR3 length is 13 residues. Trimming shortened V by 3 bases and J by 1 base, and 6 bases separated the two germline ends. The CDR3 reads CASSFSQNTEAFF. The CDR3 coding sequence is TGTGCCAGCAGTTTTTCGCAGAACACTGAAGCTTTCTTT.

CDR3 protein: CSARERGSGRGRSSYEQYF. The CDR3 DNA follows: TGCAGTGCTAGAGAGAGGGGGTCAGGGCGCGGGAGGAGCTCCTACGAGCAGTACTTC. The chain combines TRBV20-1 with TRBJ2-7, with TRBD2 matching over 8 bases. Germline V lookup: CDR1 DFQATT, CDR2 SNEGSKA (reference sequence). The CDR3 covers 19 residues. J gave up 0 bases and V 0 bases, and 16 bases lay outside the gene matches.

A note on this clonotype: A much larger clone sits a single nucleotide away, making a read error possible. The gene calls are TRBV2 and TRBJ1-4, with TRBD1 identical over 7 bases. The CDR3 consists of 14 residues. Germline CDR1 and CDR2: SNHLY and FYNNEI. The CDR3 DNA is TGTGCCAGCAGTGAAACAGGGGTTTATGAAAAACTGCTTTTT. It specifies CASSETGVYEKLLF.

This chain connects TRBV29-1 to TRBJ1-1; 10 bases are shared with TRBD1. J lost 11 bases, V lost 6 bases, and 6 bases had no gene match. Germline CDR1 SQVTM, CDR2 ANQGSEA. This CDR3 has 11 amino acids. The CDR3 protein is CSVGDRGWAFF. As DNA, the CDR3 is TGCAGCGTCGGGGACAGGGGATGGGCTTTCTTT.

This clonotype was found many times. The CDR3 DNA is TGTGCCAGCAGCTCCCCACCTGGGTCGCAGTACTTC. It encodes CASSSPPGSQYF. The rearrangement uses TRBV7-3 and TRBJ2-5, with unresolved D. This CDR3 is built from 12 residues. Trimming removed 4 bases from V and 11 bases from J, with 14 bases in between. Germline V gives CDR1 SGHTA, CDR2 FQGTGA.

This clonotype was found a few times. The chain is built from TRBV6-1 and TRBJ2-7, with TRBD1 matching 7 bases. Unmatched junction bases numbered 9, after V lost 6 bases and J lost 1 base. CDR1 and CDR2 (germline): MNHNS, SASEGT. CDR3 length equals 15 residues. The CDR3 DNA sequence: TGTGCCAGCAGCTTGGACAGGAGCAAGTCCTACGAGCAGTACTTC. This encodes CASSLDRSKSYEQYF.